This T cell receptor beta chain was sequenced in a study of identical twins. CDR3 size: 13 residues. V was pared by 6 bases and J by 3 bases, with 13 bases between. Germline-derived CDR1 and CDR2 are SQVTM and ANQGSEA. Template switching added a universal primer site, and cDNA bore unique molecular identifiers. TCRdb re-analysed the 5' RACE reads in MiXCR, keeping a single row per CDR3 protein. In the table there are roughly 250,000 distinct CDR3 sequences, about 7% of which are singletons. Study-level findings and limits: Clonotypes of the beta chain that were abundant in cord blood carried fewer insertions (memory repertoires showed none). Partial confounding of zero-insertion analyses by invariant MAIT and iNKT cells was possible.

This clonotype appeared a few times. Antigen unknown. These sequences were also reported in another study, on yellow fever vaccine responses in identical twins. This second study notes: The T cell response to vaccination in identical twins was reportedly partly convergent and partly personalized.

The receptor comes from a woman in her late teens or twenties in good health. Sample: memory (CD45RO+) T cells sorted from blood. The J gene is TRBJ2-3, the V gene TRBV29-1; either TRBD1 or TRBD2 may fit D (5 bases each). For the CDR3, the DNA is TGCAGCGTCGCGTGGGGGTGGACAGATACGCAGTATTTT. Its translation is CSVAWGWTDTQYF.